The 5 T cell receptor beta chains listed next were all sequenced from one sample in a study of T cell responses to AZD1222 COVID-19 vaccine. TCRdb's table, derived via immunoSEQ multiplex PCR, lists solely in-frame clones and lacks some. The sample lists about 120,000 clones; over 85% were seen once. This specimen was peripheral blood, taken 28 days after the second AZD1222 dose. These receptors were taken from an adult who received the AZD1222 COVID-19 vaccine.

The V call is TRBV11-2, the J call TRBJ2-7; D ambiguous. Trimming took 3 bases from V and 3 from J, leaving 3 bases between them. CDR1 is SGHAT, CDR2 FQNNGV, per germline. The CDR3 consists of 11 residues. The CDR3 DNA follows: TGTGCCAGCAGCTTCCTCTACGAGCAGTACTTC. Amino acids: CASSFLYEQYF.

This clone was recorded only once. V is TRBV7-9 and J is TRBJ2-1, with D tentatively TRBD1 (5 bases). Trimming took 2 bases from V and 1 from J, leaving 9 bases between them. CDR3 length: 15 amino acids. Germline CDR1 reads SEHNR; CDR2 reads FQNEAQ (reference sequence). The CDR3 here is CASSLQGGSYNEQFF. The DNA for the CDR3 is TGTGCCAGCAGCTTACAGGGTGGTTCCTACAATGAGCAGTTCTTC.

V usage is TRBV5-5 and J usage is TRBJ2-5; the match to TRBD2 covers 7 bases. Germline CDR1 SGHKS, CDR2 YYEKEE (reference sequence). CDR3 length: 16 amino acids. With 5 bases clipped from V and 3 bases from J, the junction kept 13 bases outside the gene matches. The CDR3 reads CASRWTFGTKKETQYF. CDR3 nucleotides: TGTGCCAGCAGATGGACGTTCGGGACTAAGAAAGAGACCCAGTACTTC. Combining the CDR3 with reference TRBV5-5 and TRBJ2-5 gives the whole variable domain DAGVTQSPTHLIKTRGQQVTLRCSPISGHKSVSWYQQVLGQGPQFIFQYYEKEERGRGNFPDRFSARQFPNYSSELNVNALLLGDSALYLCASRWTFGTKKETQYFGPGTRLLVL.

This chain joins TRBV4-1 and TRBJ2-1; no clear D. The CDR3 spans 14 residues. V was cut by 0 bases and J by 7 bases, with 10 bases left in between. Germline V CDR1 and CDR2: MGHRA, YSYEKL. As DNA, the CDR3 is TGCGCCAGCAGCCAAGAAGGGCTGAGGAATGAGCAGTTCTTC. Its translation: CASSQEGLRNEQFF.

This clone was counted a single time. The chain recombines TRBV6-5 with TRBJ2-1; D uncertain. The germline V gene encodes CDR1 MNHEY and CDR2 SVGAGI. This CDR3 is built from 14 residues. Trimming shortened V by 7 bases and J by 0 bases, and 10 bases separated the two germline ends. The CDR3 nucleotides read TGTGCCAGCACACCTCTTTCCTCCTACAATGAGCAGTTCTTC. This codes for CASTPLSSYNEQFF.